Listed here are 21 T cell receptor beta chains from one sample, sequenced in a study of cytomegalovirus exposure and HLA in healthy donors. With 60 Vbeta and 13 Jbeta primers, the PCR was carried out. Here immunoSEQ multiplex PCR was the method, and the copy in TCRdb shows in-frame clones only, minus some. This table holds 80,000 to 100,000 clones, around 81% found once. The source material was PBMCs. The source of these receptors is a female donor in good health and CMV-seropositive.

V gene TRBV7-9 combines with J gene TRBJ1-2; TRBD1 is a possible D gene (5 bases). There are 14 residues in the CDR3. V was pared by 5 bases and J by 6 bases, with 16 bases between. Germline V gene data show CDR1 as SEHNR and CDR2 as FQNEAQ (reference sequence). The CDR3 bases are TGTGCCAGCAGCCCGACAGCGACTGGTCATGGCTACACCTTC. As protein: CASSPTATGHGYTF.

The rearrangement joins TRBV5-1 to TRBJ1-4; possible D gene TRBD1, 5 bases. The CDR3 consists of 14 residues. CDR1 and CDR2 (germline): SGHRS, YFSETQ. V was cut by 3 bases and J by 2 bases, with 8 bases left in between. CDR3 nucleotide sequence: TGCGCCAGCAGCTGGGGCGAGACTAATGAAAAACTGTTTTTT. This encodes CASSWGETNEKLFF.

The chain uses TRBV5-1 and TRBJ2-5; D perhaps matches TRBD2 (6 bases). Trimming took off 1 base at V and 3 bases at J, with 16 bases between the two ends. Germline V gene data show CDR1 as SGHRS and CDR2 as YFSETQ. The CDR3 covers 16 residues. The CDR3 DNA follows: TGCGCCAGCAGCTTGCGATCCCCGGGACTTAAAGAGACCCAGTACTTC. This gives the protein CASSLRSPGLKETQYF.

The rearrangement uses TRBV6-5 and TRBJ2-1, with 13 bases lining up with TRBD2. This CDR3 comprises 15 residues. V shed 6 bases, J shed 5 bases, and the junction held 4 bases outside the gene matches. Germline assignment: CDR1 MNHEY and CDR2 SVGAGI. Here the CDR3 reads CASSTSGRANNEQFF. Here the CDR3 DNA reads TGTGCCAGCAGCACTAGCGGGAGGGCGAACAATGAGCAGTTCTTC.

V usage is TRBV27 and J usage is TRBJ2-1; 10 bases agree with TRBD2. V shed 5 bases, J shed 3 bases, and the junction held 7 bases outside the gene matches. CDR1 and CDR2 (germline): MNHEY, SMNVEV (reference sequence). This CDR3 has 16 amino acids. CDR3 protein: CASSAMPSGSYNEQFF. In nucleotides, the CDR3 is TGTGCCAGCAGTGCAATGCCTAGCGGGAGCTACAATGAGCAGTTCTTC.

The chain combines TRBV29-1 with TRBJ2-1, with D tentatively TRBD1 (6 bases). The CDR3 totals 11 residues. The V gene's germline CDR1 is SQVTM and CDR2 ANQGSEA. The V and J ends lost 7 bases and 9 bases respectively, with 13 bases between them. As DNA, the CDR3 is TGCAGCGGATACAGGGTAGGTGAGCAGTTCTTC. Translation: CSGYRVGEQFF.

The rearrangement joins TRBV2 to TRBJ2-7; D is ambiguous. The germline V gene encodes CDR1 SNHLY and CDR2 FYNNEI. The V gene lost 6 bases and the J gene lost 5 bases, with 17 bases spanning the gap. This CDR3 spans 14 amino acids. CDR3 DNA: TGTGCCAGCAGCGTGACATTTGTACGGAACGAGCAGTACTTC. As protein: CASSVTFVRNEQYF.

V usage is TRBV9 and J usage is TRBJ1-1; TRBD1 might be the D (5 bases). From germline, CDR1 is SGDLS and CDR2 YYNGEE. V was trimmed by 3 bases and J by 4 bases, leaving 13 bases between them. This CDR3 contains 14 residues. Here the CDR3 reads CASSALGGGTEAFF. CDR3 DNA: TGTGCCAGCAGCGCATTGGGGGGAGGCACTGAAGCTTTCTTT.

The chain is built from TRBV28 and TRBJ1-5; the D gene is possibly TRBD1 (6 bases). Germline CDR1 is MDHEN and CDR2 is SYDVKM. V was shortened by 5 bases and J by 10 bases, with 21 bases between the two germline ends. The length of the CDR3 is 15 residues. CDR3 region: CASSPKGPARGPQHF. The CDR3, as DNA: TGTGCCAGCAGTCCGAAGGGACCAGCCAGGGGACCCCAGCATTTT.

The chain employs TRBV10-2 and TRBJ2-7; 7 bases map to TRBD2. After removal of 2 bases from V and 7 bases from J, the junction contained 17 bases not matched to a gene. The CDR3 is made up of 17 amino acids. Germline lookup yields CDR1 WSHSY and CDR2 SAAADI. The CDR3 DNA sequence: TGCGCCAGCAGTGAGCCCCGCCAGCGGGGAGGCCTTGATGAGCAGTACTTC. This sequence encodes CASSEPRQRGGLDEQYF.

The chain is built from TRBV5-1 and TRBJ2-7; no firm D call. This CDR3 is built from 13 residues. Per germline, CDR1 SGHRS and CDR2 YFSETQ. Trimming cost V 3 bases and J 3 bases, with 10 bases left between them. The DNA of the CDR3 is TGCGCCAGCAGCTCAGGCGCCAACTACGAGCAGTACTTC. Its protein is CASSSGANYEQYF.

The rearrangement uses TRBV6-1 and TRBJ1-6; a possible D gene is TRBD1 (6 bases). CDR3 length: 15 amino acids. Trimming stripped 8 bases from V and 4 bases from J, with 15 bases between. The germline CDR1 and CDR2 sequences are MNHNS and SASEGT. The CDR3 is CASARQASYNSPLHF. The CDR3 DNA reads as TGTGCCAGCGCGAGACAGGCCTCATATAATTCACCCCTCCACTTT.

V is TRBV28 and J is TRBJ2-7; 8 bases align to TRBD2. V was clipped by 10 bases and J by 0 bases; unmatched bases: 20. The CDR3 has 18 amino acids. Germline loops: CDR1 MDHEN, CDR2 SYDVKM. The DNA for the CDR3 is TGTGCCACAAGTTTCACGGGAATTAGCGGGACCAACTCCTACGAGCAGTACTTC. This encodes CATSFTGISGTNSYEQYF.

The chain carries TRBV19 and TRBJ1-3; tentative D call: TRBD1 (5 bases). This CDR3 spans 15 amino acids. The ends were cut back, 8 bases at V and 0 bases at J, with 14 bases in the middle. Germline-derived CDR1 and CDR2 are LNHDA and SQIVND (reference sequence). The CDR3 loop is CASGATGNSGNTIYF. The CDR3 nucleotides read TGTGCCAGTGGCGCTACAGGAAACTCTGGAAACACCATATATTTT.

The chain employs TRBV28 and TRBJ1-5; 10 nucleotides align to TRBD1. Per the germline V gene, CDR1 is MDHEN and CDR2 is SYDVKM. There are 15 residues in the CDR3. Germline trimming cut 6 bases from V and 6 bases from J; bases unmatched to any gene: 8. This CDR3 reads CASRRMTGGFQPQHF. In nucleotides, the CDR3 is TGTGCCAGCAGACGCATGACAGGGGGCTTTCAGCCCCAGCATTTT.

The rearrangement links TRBV5-1 to TRBJ1-1, with TRBD1 identical over 7 bases. The CDR3 extends over 18 amino acids. Looked up from germline, CDR1 is SGHRS and CDR2 is YFSETQ. V dropped 0 bases and J dropped 4; count of bases not matched to a gene: 15. CDR3 sequence: CASSLGLRGSTGTTEAFF. Written as DNA, the CDR3 is TGCGCCAGCAGCTTGGGTTTGAGGGGATCGACAGGGACCACTGAAGCTTTCTTT.

V usage is TRBV4-1 and J usage is TRBJ2-7; 7 bases match TRBD1. The V gene's germline CDR1 is MGHRA and CDR2 YSYEKL. After removal of 2 bases from V and 3 bases from J, the junction contained 10 bases not matched to a gene. This CDR3 comprises 16 residues. CDR3 region: CASSQHVRDRDYEQYF. CDR3 nucleotides: TGCGCCAGCAGCCAACACGTCCGGGACAGAGACTACGAGCAGTACTTC.

V usage is TRBV9 and J usage is TRBJ1-3; D unresolved. Trimming stripped 10 bases from V and 0 bases from J, with 14 bases between. Germline CDR1 SGDLS, CDR2 YYNGEE. The CDR3 has 14 residues. This CDR3 reads CAGGVRRSGNTIYF. The CDR3 bases are TGTGCCGGCGGGGTCAGACGCTCTGGAAACACCATATATTTT.

The chain links TRBV28 to TRBJ2-7; 13 nucleotides align to TRBD2. The germline V gene has CDR1 MDHEN and CDR2 SYDVKM. Losses at the gene ends were 7 bases for V and 6 bases for J; bases not matched to a gene: 9. This CDR3 has 15 residues. The CDR3 loop reads CASTLRTSGSREQYF. The CDR3 coding sequence is TGTGCCAGCACCCTAAGGACTAGCGGGAGTCGCGAGCAGTACTTC.

The J gene is TRBJ2-5, the V gene TRBV6-1; no clear D gene. Germline lookup yields CDR1 MNHNS and CDR2 SASEGT. The CDR3 is made up of 15 amino acids. Between the trimmed V and J ends, which lost 2 bases and 5 bases, there was a span of 15 bases. CDR3 residues: CASSESTYKRETQYF. CDR3 nucleotides: TGTGCCAGCAGTGAATCTACTTATAAACGGGAGACCCAGTACTTC.

The CDR3, as DNA: TGTGCCAGCAGTTACACTAGCGGGCCGTACAATGAGCAGTTCTTC. Protein: CASSYTSGPYNEQFF. The gene calls are TRBV7-8 and TRBJ2-1, with 9 bases lining up with TRBD2. CDR3 length: 15 amino acids. The germline V gene has CDR1 SGHVS and CDR2 FQNEAQ. Losses at the gene ends were 6 bases for V and 4 bases for J; bases not matched to a gene: 7. The full variable domain, with the rest looked up from reference TRBV7-8 and TRBJ2-1, is GAGVSQSPRYKVAKRGQDVALRCDPISGHVSLFWYQQALGQGPEFLTYFQNEAQLDKSGLPSDRFFAERPEGSVSTLKIQRTQQEDSAVYLCASSYTSGPYNEQFFGPGTRLTVL.